Shown below are 27 T cell receptor beta chains from a single sample sequenced in a study of T cells expressing NK-cell markers. TCRdb re-called the 5' RACE reads; every CDR3 protein appears as one record, without DNA. This table lists roughly 390,000 distinct CDR3 sequences. Sequencing was done on a sample of blood T cells: a sorted CD56 or NKG2C T cell subset, CD4+ or CD8+ T cells, or bulk PBMC T cells (not recorded which). These receptors all come from a woman aged 45-59 years in good health.

The chain couples TRBV2 to TRBJ1-1; with no DNA, the TCRdb D assignment of TRBD1 cannot be verified. Germline V gives CDR1 SNHLY, CDR2 FYNNEI. The CDR3 extends over 15 amino acids. CDR3: CASMKRGGTNTEAFF.

The genes are TRBV12-3 or TRBV12-4 and TRBJ2-7; TCRdb proposes TRBD1, but this gene call is untestable without DNA. The CDR3 runs to 15 residues. CDR3 amino acids: CASSLRGRESYEQYF.

CDR3 residues: CASSLNNRDEQFF. The V gene is TRBV7-3, the J gene TRBJ2-1. Germline CDR1 and CDR2: SGHTA and FQGTGA. CDR3 length: 13 amino acids.

This CDR3 reads CASSSQPRGSANEKLFF. The genes are TRBV7-3 and TRBJ1-4; the D gene TCRdb calls, TRBD1, cannot be checked with no DNA. Germline V CDR1 and CDR2: SGHTA, FQGTGA. The CDR3 is made up of 17 amino acids. Using reference TRBV7-3 and TRBJ1-4 for the parts outside the CDR3, the full variable domain is GAGVSQTPSNKVTEKGKYVELRCDPISGHTALYWYRQSLGQGPEFLIYFQGTGAADDSGLPNDRFFAVRPEGSVSTLKIQRTERGDSAVYLCASSSQPRGSANEKLFFGSGTQLSVL.

This chain connects TRBV29-1 to TRBJ2-1; TCRdb lists TRBD2, though no DNA is available to test this call. The CDR3 runs to 14 residues. CDR1 is SQVTM and CDR2 is ANQGSEA in the germline V gene. The CDR3 is CSVATSGNWDEQFF.

V and J are TRBV29-1 and TRBJ1-1. There are 14 residues in the CDR3. Germline V CDR1 and CDR2: SQVTM, ANQGSEA. The CDR3 protein is CSVEDPETWLGAFF.

V usage is TRBV7-9 and J usage is TRBJ2-2. CDR1 SEHNR and CDR2 FQNEAQ come from the germline V gene (reference sequence). CDR3 length equals 12 residues. This CDR3 is CASSLGIGELFF.

The chain is built from TRBV11-2 and TRBJ2-2; as DNA is missing, the TRBD2 call by TCRdb cannot be tested. This CDR3 comprises 21 residues. Germline V gene data show CDR1 as SGHAT and CDR2 as FQNNGV. The CDR3: CASSLMGGLRVGSRRTGELFF. The entire variable domain, with the rest obtained from reference TRBV11-2 and TRBJ2-2, is as follows: EAGVAQSPRYKIIEKRQSVAFWCNPISGHATLYWYQQILGQGPKLLIQFQNNGVVDDSQLPKDRFSAERLKGVDSTLKIQPAKLEDSAVYLCASSLMGGLRVGSRRTGELFFGEGSRLTVL.

V usage is TRBV27 and J usage is TRBJ2-1; TCRdb calls TRBD2, which cannot be checked without DNA. The CDR3 spans 15 residues. CDR1 MNHEY and CDR2 SMNVEV come from the germline V gene (reference sequence). CDR3 sequence: CASTILAGGPSEQFF.

The V and J genes are TRBV27 and TRBJ1-1. The CDR3 totals 14 residues. CDR1 and CDR2 from the germline V gene are MNHEY and SMNVEV (reference sequence). CDR3: CASSLWEKSAEAFF.

CDR3 amino acids: CASSQVTGLSNVLTF. The chain is built from TRBV4-1 and TRBJ2-6; TCRdb returns TRBD1, unconfirmable since there is no DNA. Germline-derived CDR1 and CDR2 are MGHRA and YSYEKL. The CDR3 spans 15 residues.

The chain has TRBV5-1 and TRBJ2-5; TCRdb returns TRBD1, unconfirmable since there is no DNA. CDR1 and CDR2 from the germline V gene are SGHRS and YFSETQ. The CDR3 runs 14 residues. The CDR3 reads CASSRDRSQETQYF.

V usage is TRBV20-1 and J usage is TRBJ1-5. The CDR3 sequence is 13 residues long. Per germline, CDR1 DFQATT and CDR2 SNEGSKA (reference sequence). CDR3 sequence reads: CSAAFSSNQPQHF.

The J gene is TRBJ2-3, the V gene TRBV7-8; TCRdb picks TRBD2, but there is no DNA to check that call. CDR3 length: 16 amino acids. Germline values: CDR1 SGHVS, CDR2 FQNEAQ. The CDR3 protein is CASSPEAGVSWDTQYF.

This sequence joins TRBV27 and TRBJ2-1; with no DNA, the TCRdb D assignment of TRBD1 cannot be verified. The CDR3 is 13 amino acids. Germline V lookup: CDR1 MNHEY, CDR2 SMNVEV (reference sequence). CDR3 sequence: CASSRQGNNEQFF.

The chain links TRBV5-1 to TRBJ1-1; as DNA is missing, the TRBD1 call by TCRdb cannot be tested. Looked up from germline, CDR1 is SGHRS and CDR2 is YFSETQ. The CDR3 has 15 amino acids. The CDR3 reads CASSFQGAGTAEAFF.

This rearrangement joins TRBV7-8 to TRBJ1-5; TCRdb's D call, TRBD1, is unchecked because there is no DNA. From germline, CDR1 is SGHVS and CDR2 FQNEAQ. The CDR3 extends over 15 amino acids. This chain's CDR3 is CASSLRDRGNQPQHF.

J is TRBJ2-3 and V is TRBV20-1; the D call of TRBD2 rests on TCRdb alone, since no DNA is present to check it. Germline loops: CDR1 DFQATT, CDR2 SNEGSKA (reference sequence). This CDR3 has 15 residues. This CDR3 is CSGLAGGRVTDTQYF.

Here the CDR3 reads CASSRLLAQQETQYF. The V gene is TRBV12-3 or TRBV12-4, the J gene TRBJ2-5; the TCRdb call, TRBD2, lacks DNA for checking. The CDR3 is made up of 15 amino acids.

J is TRBJ2-1 and V is TRBV5-5; with no DNA, the TCRdb D assignment of TRBD1 cannot be verified. The length of the CDR3 is 15 residues. Per germline, CDR1 SGHKS and CDR2 YYEKEE (reference sequence). The chain's CDR3 is CASSLRRDHYNEQFF.

The chain employs TRBV27 and TRBJ2-7; TCRdb returns TRBD2, unconfirmable since there is no DNA. The CDR3 has 15 amino acids. From germline, CDR1 is MNHEY and CDR2 SMNVEV (reference sequence). The CDR3 here is CASSSTGLSSYEQYF.

The chain is built from TRBV6-6 and TRBJ2-5; TCRdb selects TRBD1, and the lack of DNA leaves this call unchecked. CDR1 and CDR2 from the germline V gene are MNHNY and SVGAGI (reference sequence). This CDR3 region has 16 residues. CDR3 region: CASSHPQGESVETQYF.

This chain uses TRBV12-3 or TRBV12-4 with TRBJ1-1; TCRdb's D gene call, TRBD1, goes unchecked for lack of DNA. This CDR3 is built from 15 residues. CDR3: CASSPGQGAFSKAFF.

The V and J genes are TRBV20-1 and TRBJ2-1; TCRdb lists TRBD1, though no DNA is available to test this call. The CDR3 is 16 residues long. In germline, CDR1 is DFQATT, CDR2 SNEGSKA (reference sequence). CDR3: CSADPQAPGVNNEQFF.

This chain joins TRBV28 and TRBJ1-2; checking the TCRdb D call of TRBD1 is not possible without DNA. CDR3 length: 15 residues. Looked up from germline, CDR1 is MDHEN and CDR2 is SYDVKM. This CDR3 is CASSTGDRGRRGYTF.

V and J are TRBV7-2 and TRBJ2-7; TCRdb proposes TRBD1, but this gene call is untestable without DNA. Germline CDR1 SGHTA, CDR2 FQGNSA. This CDR3 contains 17 residues. The CDR3 protein is CASSLALGTGQTYEQYF.

The chain employs TRBV29-1 and TRBJ2-2; the TCRdb D gene call, TRBD2, has no DNA to confirm it. This CDR3 spans 16 amino acids. In germline, CDR1 is SQVTM, CDR2 ANQGSEA. The CDR3 here is CSVVPGLATDIGELFF.